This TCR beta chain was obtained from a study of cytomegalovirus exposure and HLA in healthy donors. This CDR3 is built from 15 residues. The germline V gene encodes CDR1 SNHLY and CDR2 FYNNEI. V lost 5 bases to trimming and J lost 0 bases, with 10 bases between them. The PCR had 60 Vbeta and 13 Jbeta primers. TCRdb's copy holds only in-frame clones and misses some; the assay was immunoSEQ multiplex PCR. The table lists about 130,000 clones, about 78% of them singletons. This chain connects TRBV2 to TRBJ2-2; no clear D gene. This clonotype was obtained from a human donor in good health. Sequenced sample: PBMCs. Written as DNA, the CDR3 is TGTGCCAGCAGTCCAGGCCCAGCGAACACCGGGGAGCTGTTTTTT. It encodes CASSPGPANTGELFF.